One and the same sample provided the 12 T cell receptor beta chains below, sequenced in a study of T-cell reconstitution after alpha-beta-depleted transplantation in children. Molecular barcoding with unique molecular identifiers was used for the TCRbeta library. Using its own MiXCR run on the PCR reads, TCRdb lists one record per CDR3 protein. The table records 500,000 to 650,000 distinct CDR3 sequences, about an eighth of them present only once. Here the sequenced sample was PBMCs, mostly from graft donor cells, taken 180 days after TCRalphabeta/CD19-depleted stem cell transplant. The receptors originated from a female patient younger than 10 who had a stem cell transplant for aplastic anemia, so the T cells may come from the graft donor.

The chain employs TRBV7-9 and TRBJ2-3, with 9 bases that match TRBD1. Trimming took 5 bases from V and 5 from J; bases not matched to a gene: 11. This CDR3 has 16 residues. Germline V gene data show CDR1 as SEHNR and CDR2 as FQNEAQ (reference sequence). The CDR3 protein is CASSRSTGTGIDTQYF. CDR3 nucleotide sequence: TGTGCCAGCAGCAGATCGACCGGGACAGGGATAGATACGCAGTATTTT.

This clonotype was observed a few times. The J gene is TRBJ2-4, the V gene TRBV19; 12 positions match TRBD2. Germline V gives CDR1 LNHDA, CDR2 SQIVND (reference sequence). Unmatched junction bases numbered 11, after V lost 8 bases and J lost 9 bases. The CDR3 runs to 15 residues. Here the CDR3 reads CASSILAGGEIIQYF. The CDR3 DNA sequence: TGTGCCAGTTCCATACTAGCGGGAGGCGAGATCATTCAGTACTTC.

The chain is built from TRBV5-6 and TRBJ2-1; TRBD2 is a possible D gene (6 bases). The CDR3 sequence is 14 residues long. The germline V gene encodes CDR1 SGHDT and CDR2 YYEEEE. The V gene lost 0 bases and the J gene lost 4 bases, with 8 bases spanning the gap. CDR3 residues: CASSLGGRYNEQFF. The CDR3 DNA is TGTGCCAGCAGCTTGGGGGGGAGGTACAATGAGCAGTTCTTC.

The CDR3 DNA reads as TGTGCCAGCACCCTCCCGGGACATCGAGATGAAAAACTGTTTTTT. It yields the protein CASTLPGHRDEKLFF. The chain uses TRBV28 and TRBJ1-4, with D possibly matching TRBD1 (6 bases). CDR1 and CDR2 (germline): MDHEN, SYDVKM. V gave up 7 bases and J gave up 6 bases, with 18 bases separating them. CDR3 size: 15 residues. Using reference TRBV28 and TRBJ1-4 for the parts outside the CDR3, the full variable domain is DVKVTQSSRYLVKRTGEKVFLECVQDMDHENMFWYRQDPGLGLRLIYFSYDVKMKEKGDIPEGYSVSREKKERFSLILESASTNQTSMYLCASTLPGHRDEKLFFGSGTQLSVL.

V gene TRBV3-1 combines with J gene TRBJ1-4; 8 bases map to TRBD1. V was pared by 0 bases and J by 6 bases, with 6 bases of the junction left unmatched. The CDR3 loop spans 16 amino acids. Germline loops: CDR1 LGHDT, CDR2 YNNKEL (reference sequence). The CDR3 loop is CASSQDSDRVYEKLFF. DNA for the CDR3: TGTGCCAGCAGCCAAGATTCGGACAGGGTTTATGAAAAACTGTTTTTT. The full variable domain, with the rest looked up from reference TRBV3-1 and TRBJ1-4, is DTAVSQTPKYLVTQMGNDKSIKCEQNLGHDTMYWYKQDSKKFLKIMFSYNNKELIINETVPNRFSPKSPDKAHLNLHINSLELGDSAVYFCASSQDSDRVYEKLFFGSGTQLSVL.

This clonotype has just a few counts. V and J are TRBV2 and TRBJ2-7; D perhaps matches TRBD1 (5 bases). V was clipped by 3 bases and J by 5 bases, with 14 bases between them. CDR3 length equals 14 residues. CDR1 and CDR2 (germline): SNHLY, FYNNEI. The CDR3 DNA is TGTGCCAGCAGTGACGACAGCTACCCTAACGAGCAGTACTTC. Its protein product is CASSDDSYPNEQYF.

Only a few counts were recorded for this clonotype. This chain links TRBV4-3 with TRBJ1-1; D unclear. Trimming left V 4 bases short and J 3 bases short, with 15 bases between. There are 15 residues in the CDR3. Germline V gene sequence: CDR1 LGHNA, CDR2 YSLEER. The CDR3 region is CASSLKREADTEAFF. In DNA, the CDR3 is TGCGCCAGCAGCCTAAAACGGGAGGCGGACACTGAAGCTTTCTTT.

Here the CDR3 DNA reads TGCGCCAGCAGCCAAGGCCCAGGGACCAACTATGGCTACACCTTC. Protein product: CASSQGPGTNYGYTF. The chain is built from TRBV4-3 and TRBJ1-2; TRBD1 might be the D (5 bases). The CDR3 runs to 15 residues. Germline CDR1 LGHNA, CDR2 YSLEER. Trimming pared 1 base from V and 2 bases from J, leaving 11 bases between.

This clonotype was observed at least ten times. The J gene is TRBJ1-6, the V gene TRBV28; a weak D match, TRBD1 (5 bases). V lost 2 bases to trimming and J lost 1 base, with 6 bases between them. The CDR3 runs 15 residues. The germline V gene encodes CDR1 MDHEN and CDR2 SYDVKM. CDR3 coding DNA: TGTGCCAGCAGTTTAAGGGGATCCTATAATTCACCCCTCCACTTT. This encodes CASSLRGSYNSPLHF. Complete variable domain (other parts from reference TRBV28 and TRBJ1-6): DVKVTQSSRYLVKRTGEKVFLECVQDMDHENMFWYRQDPGLGLRLIYFSYDVKMKEKGDIPEGYSVSREKKERFSLILESASTNQTSMYLCASSLRGSYNSPLHFGNGTRLTVT.

The gene calls are TRBV18 and TRBJ1-4; 7 bases line up with TRBD1. Losses at the gene ends were 3 bases for V and 8 bases for J; bases not matched to a gene: 6. Germline-derived CDR1 and CDR2 are KGHSH and LQKENI. This CDR3 has 14 amino acids. In DNA form, the CDR3 reads TGTGCCAGCTCACCGACAGGGTTTGGAGAAAAACTGTTTTTT. Its translation is CASSPTGFGEKLFF. The whole variable domain, filled in from reference TRBV18 and TRBJ1-4, reads NAGVMQNPRHLVRRRGQEARLRCSPMKGHSHVYWYRQLPEEGLKFMVYLQKENIIDESGMPKERFSAEFPKEGPSILRIQQVVRGDSAAYFCASSPTGFGEKLFFGSGTQLSVL.

This clonotype has only a few counts. V and J are TRBV2 and TRBJ2-2; 8 positions agree with TRBD1. V lost 5 bases to trimming and J lost 1 base; unmatched junction nucleotides: 6. In germline, CDR1 is SNHLY, CDR2 FYNNEI. The CDR3 is 16 residues long. CDR3 in amino acids: CASSRSRGLNTGELFF. CDR3 nucleotide sequence: TGTGCCAGCAGTCGCTCCAGGGGGCTGAACACCGGGGAGCTGTTTTTT.

This chain joins TRBV29-1 and TRBJ2-1; TRBD2 might be the D (6 bases). Deletions cut 8 bases from V and 7 bases from J, with 24 bases between. CDR1 is SQVTM, CDR2 ANQGSEA, per germline. CDR3 length: 15 amino acids. CDR3 DNA: TGCAGCTTCCTGGGAGGTAGCAGGGTCGTAAATGAGCAGTTCTTC. It codes for CSFLGGSRVVNEQFF.